These 26 T cell receptor beta chains share one sample of origin, sequenced in a study of post-analysis software for immune sequencing data (dated by TCRdb to the mid-2010s). Results the study describes overall, beyond this receptor: Patients showed significantly higher frequencies than controls for roughly 5 TRBV segments, among them TRBV5-6, TRBV5-1 and TRBV20-1.

Library creation used PCR. Instrument on record: Illumina HiSeq 2500. To reduce PCR and sequencing biases, unique molecular identifiers were built into the TCR beta cDNA libraries. Using fastp trimming at Q25 and MiXCR clonotype assembly, TCRdb reanalyzed the public sequencing data and kept in-frame beta chains. All rows with the same CDR3 protein become a single entry with the most common DNA and genes. The sample profile shows about half a million distinct CDR3 sequences; roughly 46% of them were found once. The top ten clonotypes cover 9.5% to 13% of the sample. Which antigens these TCRs recognize remains unknown. The sample was blood. The origin of the receptors is a girl aged 5-17 years with multiple sclerosis.

The gene calls are TRBV7-2 and TRBJ1-5; tentatively, D is TRBD1 (5 bases). Trimming took off 0 bases at V and 4 bases at J, with 7 bases between the two ends. Germline V lookup: CDR1 SGHTA, CDR2 FQGNSA. There are 14 residues in the CDR3. The CDR3 sequence: CASSLAAGNQPQHF. The DNA for the CDR3 is TGTGCCAGCAGCTTAGCAGCAGGGAATCAGCCCCAGCATTTT.

The chain combines TRBV14 with TRBJ2-3; D is uncertain. The CDR3 is 15 amino acids. Germline V gene lookup returns CDR1 SGHDN and CDR2 FVKESK. V dropped 5 bases and J dropped 5 bases, with 17 bases sitting between them. CDR3 in amino acids: CASSSLSGVGDTQYF. As DNA, the CDR3 is TGTGCCAGCAGCTCCCTGAGTGGGGTAGGAGATACGCAGTATTTT.

This rearrangement joins TRBV29-1 to TRBJ1-2, with a tentative D call TRBD1 (6 bases). Germline V gives CDR1 SQVTM, CDR2 ANQGSEA. CDR3 length equals 14 residues. V was shortened by 6 bases and J by 2 bases, with 16 bases between the two germline ends. The CDR3: CSVAPPGQNYGYTF. Here the CDR3 DNA reads TGCAGCGTAGCCCCTCCGGGACAAAACTATGGCTACACCTTC. Full variable domain (rest looked up from reference TRBV29-1 and TRBJ1-2): SAVISQKPSRDICQRGTSLTIQCQVDSQVTMMFWYRQQPGQSLTLIATANQGSEATYESGFVIDKFPISRPNLTFSTLTVSNMSPEDSSIYLCSVAPPGQNYGYTFGSGTRLTVV.

The chain joins TRBV20-1 to TRBJ1-2; the match to TRBD1 covers 8 bases. Germline CDR1 and CDR2: DFQATT and SNEGSKA (reference sequence). The CDR3 length is 13 residues. The V segment lost 4 bases and the J segment 4 bases; nucleotides outside the gene matches: 5. The CDR3 nucleotides are TGCAGTGCTACTGGACAGGGAGGCTATGGCTACACCTTC. Its translation is CSATGQGGYGYTF.

This clonotype was picked up a small number of times. The J gene is TRBJ1-2, the V gene TRBV29-1; a possible D gene is TRBD1 (5 bases). Trimming removed 4 bases from V and 2 bases from J, with 8 bases in between. Per germline, CDR1 SQVTM and CDR2 ANQGSEA. The CDR3 runs 12 residues. This chain's CDR3 is CSVVGRNYGYTF. CDR3 in DNA: TGCAGCGTTGTGGGGCGGAACTATGGCTACACCTTC.

A few counts support this clonotype. V usage is TRBV12-3 or TRBV12-4 and J usage is TRBJ2-3; D call uncertain. The ends were cut back, 6 bases at V and 6 bases at J, with 13 bases in the middle. The CDR3 extends over 13 amino acids. The CDR3 loop reads CASREPSKDTQYF. In nucleotides, the CDR3 is TGTGCCAGCAGGGAGCCCTCGAAGGATACGCAGTATTTT.

The sample holds a few counts of this clonotype. The V call is TRBV5-1, the J call TRBJ1-1; maybe TRBD1 (6 bases). CDR1 SGHRS and CDR2 YFSETQ come from the germline V gene. Trimming removed 0 bases from V and 11 bases from J, with 17 bases in between. The CDR3 is made up of 14 amino acids. CDR3 amino acids: CASSLDNWQGTAFF. Written as DNA, the CDR3 is TGCGCCAGCAGCTTGGATAATTGGCAGGGGACGGCTTTCTTT. The complete variable domain, with remaining parts taken from reference TRBV5-1 and TRBJ1-1, reads KAGVTQTPRYLIKTRGQQVTLSCSPISGHRSVSWYQQTPGQGLQFLFEYFSETQRNKGNFPGRFSGRQFSNSRSEMNVSTLELGDSALYLCASSLDNWQGTAFFGQGTRLTVV.

The chain carries TRBV28 and TRBJ1-5; the D is unclear. This CDR3 region has 14 residues. Germline assignment: CDR1 MDHEN and CDR2 SYDVKM. With 9 bases removed from V and 1 base from J, the gap between germline ends came to 13 bases. CDR3 in DNA: TGTGCCAGTAAAGGGATGTTGAGCAATCAGCCCCAGCATTTT. Amino acids: CASKGMLSNQPQHF.

This clonotype has a single count. The junction departs from the called germline gene at one end, perhaps through a read error. CDR3 loop: CASGPRGQGTQYF. Written as DNA, the CDR3 is TGCGCCAGCGGCCCCCGGGGCCAAGGGACCCAGTACTTC. The chain is built from TRBV5-1 and TRBJ2-5; the D call may be TRBD1 or TRBD2 (5 bases each). The CDR3 spans 13 residues. Germline CDR1 and CDR2: SGHRS and YFSETQ.

The V and J genes are TRBV21-1 and TRBJ2-2; TRBD2 was called by the table and not checked on the DNA. TRBV21-1 is termed a pseudogene. The CDR3 contains 17 residues. CDR3 nucleotides: TGTGCCAGCAGCAAAGTGCTAGCGGGAGAGAACACCGGGGAGCGGTTTTTT. Protein: CASSKVLAGENTGERFF.

This clonotype was found a few times. At one boundary the junction diverges from the germline segment, which might be a read error. The chain has TRBV2 and TRBJ2-7; tentatively, D is TRBD1 (6 bases). The CDR3 extends over 13 amino acids. Germline assignment: CDR1 SNHLY and CDR2 FYNNEI. The CDR3 DNA follows: TGTGCCCGCAGAAACAGGGATTCCTACGAGCAGTACTTC. It codes for CARRNRDSYEQYF.

The rearrangement links TRBV6-2 or TRBV6-3 to TRBJ2-1; D is tentatively TRBD1 or TRBD2 (6 bases each). The length of the CDR3 is 15 residues. Germline V CDR1 and CDR2: MNHEY, SVGEGT. Trimming left V 5 bases short and J 6 bases short, with 17 bases between. CDR3: CASSRGETSGNEQFF. The CDR3 DNA follows: TGTGCCAGCAGTAGGGGGGAGACTAGTGGCAATGAGCAGTTCTTC.

This clonotype has a handful of counts. The chain has TRBV20-1 and TRBJ2-1; TRBD2 matches at 7 bases. CDR1 is DFQATT, CDR2 SNEGSKA, per germline (reference sequence). This CDR3 is 14 amino acids long. The CDR3 DNA is TGCAGGGCCACTTTGGAGCGGGACCACAATGAGCAGTTCTTC. This sequence encodes CRATLERDHNEQFF.

This clonotype was seen more than once but under ten times. The chain uses TRBV12-3 or TRBV12-4 and TRBJ1-5; the D gene is possibly TRBD1 (6 bases). Trimming left V 6 bases short and J 1 base short, with 10 bases between. The CDR3 has 14 amino acids. The CDR3 protein is CASRADRSNQPQHF. CDR3 bases: TGTGCCAGCAGAGCCGACAGGAGCAATCAGCCCCAGCATTTT.

The chain employs TRBV5-5 and TRBJ2-4; the match to TRBD1 covers 9 bases. Losses at the gene ends were 4 bases for V and 6 bases for J; bases not matched to a gene: 5. The V gene's germline CDR1 is SGHKS and CDR2 YYEKEE (reference sequence). The CDR3 consists of 14 residues. In nucleotides, the CDR3 is TGTGCCAGCAGCAACGACAGGGGGTTAAACATTCAGTACTTC. It encodes CASSNDRGLNIQYF.

V and J are TRBV27 and TRBJ2-1; D not resolved. The V gene lost 4 bases and the J gene lost 0 bases, with 7 bases spanning the gap. Germline V CDR1 and CDR2: MNHEY, SMNVEV (reference sequence). The CDR3 consists of 14 residues. The CDR3 here is CASSSWDSYNEQFF. CDR3 bases: TGTGCCAGCAGTTCCTGGGACTCCTACAATGAGCAGTTCTTC.

This clonotype was detected a few times. This chain connects TRBV6-1 to TRBJ1-1; no clear D gene. Germline V gives CDR1 MNHNS, CDR2 SASEGT. This CDR3 comprises 13 residues. Trimming took off 6 bases at V and 3 bases at J, with 11 bases between the two ends. The CDR3 loop reads CASRSNGDTEAFF. The CDR3 region has the DNA TGTGCCAGCAGAAGCAACGGGGACACTGAAGCTTTCTTT.

This chain connects TRBV20-1 to TRBJ2-5, with 7 bases that match TRBD2. This CDR3 is built from 12 residues. Germline assignment: CDR1 DFQATT and CDR2 SNEGSKA (reference sequence). The ends lost 3 bases at V and 4 bases at J; junction bases unmatched: 2. For the CDR3, the DNA is TGCAGTGCTAGGCCTAGCGGAGAGACCCAGTACTTC. Amino acid sequence: CSARPSGETQYF.

CDR3 loop: CASSSSRGQPQHF. The CDR3 DNA is TGTGCCAGCAGCTCAAGTAGGGGTCAGCCCCAGCATTTT. This rearrangement joins TRBV7-2 to TRBJ1-5; maybe TRBD1 (5 bases). The CDR3 is 13 amino acids. The germline V gene encodes CDR1 SGHTA and CDR2 FQGNSA. Between the trimmed V and J ends, which lost 4 bases and 6 bases, there was a span of 10 bases.

The DNA of the CDR3 is TGTGCCAGCAGTTTACACAGACTAGCGGGTAACTCCTACAATGAGCAGTTCTTC. This translates into CASSLHRLAGNSYNEQFF. This rearrangement joins TRBV28 to TRBJ2-1; 10 positions match TRBD2. V trimming: 2 bases; J trimming: 0 bases; junction bases outside the gene matches: 7. This CDR3 has 18 residues. CDR1 is MDHEN, CDR2 SYDVKM, per germline.

This chain uses TRBV4-1 with TRBJ2-4; D is possibly TRBD1 or TRBD2 (5 bases each). CDR1 is MGHRA, CDR2 YSYEKL, per germline. This CDR3 spans 13 amino acids. The V end was cut by 0 bases, the J end by 15 bases, with 15 bases between. CDR3 loop: CASSQDRGYELYF. CDR3 DNA sequence: TGCGCCAGCAGCCAAGATCGGGGCTACGAGCTGTACTTC.

The chain joins TRBV6-2 or TRBV6-3 to TRBJ2-3; D ambiguous. This CDR3 is built from 16 residues. With 0 bases removed from V and 4 bases from J, the gap between germline ends came to 14 bases. Germline V CDR1 and CDR2: MNHEY, SVGEGT. CDR3 sequence reads: CASSYSMGTVADTQYF. The CDR3 DNA follows: TGTGCCAGCAGTTACTCGATGGGCACGGTCGCAGATACGCAGTATTTT.

This clonotype was counted only a few times. The gene calls are TRBV5-1 and TRBJ2-7; no firm D call. CDR3 length: 15 amino acids. Germline V lookup: CDR1 SGHRS, CDR2 YFSETQ. The V gene lost 0 bases and the J gene lost 6 bases, with 16 bases spanning the gap. The CDR3 here is CASSLVQFKGSEQYF. The DNA of the CDR3 is TGCGCCAGCAGCTTGGTACAATTTAAGGGATCCGAGCAGTACTTC.

The genes are TRBV20-1 and TRBJ2-1; 12 positions match TRBD2. V trimming: 0 bases; J trimming: 8 bases; junction bases outside the gene matches: 5. Looked up from germline, CDR1 is DFQATT and CDR2 is SNEGSKA (reference sequence). The CDR3 covers 15 residues. CDR3 sequence: CSARDRASGRDEQFF. In nucleotides, the CDR3 is TGCAGTGCTAGAGATCGAGCTAGCGGGAGGGATGAGCAGTTCTTC.

This clonotype was detected a few times. The chain is built from TRBV5-1 and TRBJ2-1; no clear D gene. Per germline, CDR1 SGHRS and CDR2 YFSETQ. CDR3 size: 15 residues. V lost 2 bases and J 8 bases, leaving 17 bases between the germline ends. The CDR3 protein is CASSLIRPSRDEQFF. CDR3 DNA: TGCGCCAGCAGCTTAATACGACCGTCAAGAGATGAGCAGTTCTTC.

V gene TRBV20-1 combines with J gene TRBJ2-5, with TRBD2 matching over 7 bases. CDR3 length: 15 residues. The V gene end was trimmed by 3 bases and the J gene end by 1 base; junction bases not matched to a gene: 8. Germline loops: CDR1 DFQATT, CDR2 SNEGSKA (reference sequence). This chain's CDR3 is CSASGLVGRQETQYF. The CDR3 nucleotides read TGCAGTGCTAGTGGACTAGTGGGCCGCCAAGAGACCCAGTACTTC.